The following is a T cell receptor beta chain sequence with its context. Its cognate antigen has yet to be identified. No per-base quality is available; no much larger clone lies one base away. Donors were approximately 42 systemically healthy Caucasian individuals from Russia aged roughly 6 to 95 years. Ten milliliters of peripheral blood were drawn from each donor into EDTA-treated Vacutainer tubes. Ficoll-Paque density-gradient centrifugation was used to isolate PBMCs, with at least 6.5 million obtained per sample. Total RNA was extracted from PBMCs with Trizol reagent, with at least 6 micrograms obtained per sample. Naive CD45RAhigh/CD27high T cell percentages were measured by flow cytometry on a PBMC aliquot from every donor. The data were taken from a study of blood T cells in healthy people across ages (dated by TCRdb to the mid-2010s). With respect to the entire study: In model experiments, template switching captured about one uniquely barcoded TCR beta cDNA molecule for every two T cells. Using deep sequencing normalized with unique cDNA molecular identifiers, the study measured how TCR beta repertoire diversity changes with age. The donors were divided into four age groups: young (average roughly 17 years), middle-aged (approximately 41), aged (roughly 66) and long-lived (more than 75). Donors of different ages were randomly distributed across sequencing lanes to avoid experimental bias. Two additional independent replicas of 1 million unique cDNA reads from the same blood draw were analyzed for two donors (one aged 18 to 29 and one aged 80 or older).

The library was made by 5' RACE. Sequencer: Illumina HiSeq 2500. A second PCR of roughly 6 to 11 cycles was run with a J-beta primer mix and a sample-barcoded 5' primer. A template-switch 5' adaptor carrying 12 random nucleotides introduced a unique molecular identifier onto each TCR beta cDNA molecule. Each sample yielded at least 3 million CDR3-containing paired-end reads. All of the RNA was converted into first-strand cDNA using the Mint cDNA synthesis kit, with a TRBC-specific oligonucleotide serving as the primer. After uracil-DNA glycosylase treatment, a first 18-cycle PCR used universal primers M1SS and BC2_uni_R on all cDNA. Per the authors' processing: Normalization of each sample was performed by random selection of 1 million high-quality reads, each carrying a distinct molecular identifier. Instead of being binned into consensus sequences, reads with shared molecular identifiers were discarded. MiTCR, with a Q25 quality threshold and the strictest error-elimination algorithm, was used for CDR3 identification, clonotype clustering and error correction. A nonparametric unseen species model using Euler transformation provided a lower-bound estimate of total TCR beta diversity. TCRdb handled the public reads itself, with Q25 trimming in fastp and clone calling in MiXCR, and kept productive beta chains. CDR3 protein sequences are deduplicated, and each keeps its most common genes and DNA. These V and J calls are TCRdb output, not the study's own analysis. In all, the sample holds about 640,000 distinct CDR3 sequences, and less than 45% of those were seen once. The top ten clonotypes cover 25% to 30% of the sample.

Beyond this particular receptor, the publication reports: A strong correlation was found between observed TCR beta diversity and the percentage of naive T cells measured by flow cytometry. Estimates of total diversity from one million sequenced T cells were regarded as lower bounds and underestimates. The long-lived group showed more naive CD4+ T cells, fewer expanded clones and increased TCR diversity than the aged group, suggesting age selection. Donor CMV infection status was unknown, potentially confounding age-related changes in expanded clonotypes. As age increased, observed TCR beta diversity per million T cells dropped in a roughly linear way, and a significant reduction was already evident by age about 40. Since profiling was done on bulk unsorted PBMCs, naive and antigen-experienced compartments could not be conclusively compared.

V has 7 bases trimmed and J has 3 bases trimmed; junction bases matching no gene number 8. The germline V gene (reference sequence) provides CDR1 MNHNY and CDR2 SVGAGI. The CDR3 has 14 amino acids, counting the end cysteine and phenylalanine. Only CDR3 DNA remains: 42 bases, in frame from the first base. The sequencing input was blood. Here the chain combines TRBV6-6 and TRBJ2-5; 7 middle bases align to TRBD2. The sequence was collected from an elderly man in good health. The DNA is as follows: TGTGCCAGCAAGGGACGAGCGGGGAAAGAGACCCAGTACTTC. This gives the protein CASKGRAGKETQYF.